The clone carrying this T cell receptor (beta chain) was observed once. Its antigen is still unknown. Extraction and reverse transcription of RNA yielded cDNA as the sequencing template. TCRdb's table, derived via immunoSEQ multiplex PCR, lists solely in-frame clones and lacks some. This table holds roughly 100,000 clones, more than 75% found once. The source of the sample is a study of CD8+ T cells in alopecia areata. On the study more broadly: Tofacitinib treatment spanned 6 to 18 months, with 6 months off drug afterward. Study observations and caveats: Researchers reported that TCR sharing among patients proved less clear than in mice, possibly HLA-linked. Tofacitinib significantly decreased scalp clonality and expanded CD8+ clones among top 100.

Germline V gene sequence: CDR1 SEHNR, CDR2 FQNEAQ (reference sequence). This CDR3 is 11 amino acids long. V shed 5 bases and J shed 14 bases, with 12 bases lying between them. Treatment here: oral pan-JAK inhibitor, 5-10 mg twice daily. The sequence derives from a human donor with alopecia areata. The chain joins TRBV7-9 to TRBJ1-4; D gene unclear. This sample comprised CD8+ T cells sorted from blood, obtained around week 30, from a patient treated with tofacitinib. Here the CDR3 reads CASSDNSRLFF. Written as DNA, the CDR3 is TGTGCCAGCAGCGACAACTCGCGGCTGTTTTTT.